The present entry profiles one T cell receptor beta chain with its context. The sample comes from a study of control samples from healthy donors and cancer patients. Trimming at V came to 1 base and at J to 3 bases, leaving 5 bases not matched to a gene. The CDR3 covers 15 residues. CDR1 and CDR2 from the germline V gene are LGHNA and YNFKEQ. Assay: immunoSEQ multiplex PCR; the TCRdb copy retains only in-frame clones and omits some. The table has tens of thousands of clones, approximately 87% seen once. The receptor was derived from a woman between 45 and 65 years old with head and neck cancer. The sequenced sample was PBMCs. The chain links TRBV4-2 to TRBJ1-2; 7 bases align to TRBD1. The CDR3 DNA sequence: TGTGCCAGCAGCCAAGTAACAGGGGACCACTATGGCTACACCTTC. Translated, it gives CASSQVTGDHYGYTF.